This entry describes one T cell receptor (beta chain). Trimming took 2 bases from V and 2 from J, leaving 12 bases between them. The length of the CDR3 is 15 residues. CDR1 and CDR2 (germline): SEHNR, FQNEAQ (reference sequence). The source of the sample is a study of OX40 agonist ivuxolimab in advanced cancers. Excluded were patients having autoimmune disease history or systemic immunosuppression. The repertoire was sequenced with immunoSEQ multiplex PCR; TCRdb's copy has only in-frame clones and lacks some. Of roughly 64,000 clones listed, around 84% are singletons. The TCR comes from an adult with an advanced solid tumor such as melanoma, head and neck, liver or kidney cancer. Specimen: CD4+ or CD8+ T cells sorted from blood, collected in a trial of the OX40 agonist ivuxolimab. The chain carries TRBV7-9 and TRBJ2-5; D gene unclear. CDR3: CASSLRAVRQETQYF. CDR3 bases: TGTGCCAGCAGCTTAAGGGCGGTAAGACAAGAGACCCAGTACTTC.